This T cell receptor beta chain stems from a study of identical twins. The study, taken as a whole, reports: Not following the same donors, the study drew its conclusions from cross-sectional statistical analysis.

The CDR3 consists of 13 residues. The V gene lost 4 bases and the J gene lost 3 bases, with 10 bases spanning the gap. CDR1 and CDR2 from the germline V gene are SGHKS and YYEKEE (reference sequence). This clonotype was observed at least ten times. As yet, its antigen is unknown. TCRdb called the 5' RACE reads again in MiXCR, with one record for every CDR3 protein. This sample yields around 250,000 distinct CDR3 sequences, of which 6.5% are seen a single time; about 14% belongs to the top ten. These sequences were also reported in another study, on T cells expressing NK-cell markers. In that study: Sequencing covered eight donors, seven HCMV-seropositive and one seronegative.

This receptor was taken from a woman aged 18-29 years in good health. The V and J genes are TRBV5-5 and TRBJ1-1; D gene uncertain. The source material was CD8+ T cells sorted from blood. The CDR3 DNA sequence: TGTGCCAGCAGCCCCCGGGTGGACACTGAAGCTTTCTTT. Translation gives CASSPRVDTEAFF.